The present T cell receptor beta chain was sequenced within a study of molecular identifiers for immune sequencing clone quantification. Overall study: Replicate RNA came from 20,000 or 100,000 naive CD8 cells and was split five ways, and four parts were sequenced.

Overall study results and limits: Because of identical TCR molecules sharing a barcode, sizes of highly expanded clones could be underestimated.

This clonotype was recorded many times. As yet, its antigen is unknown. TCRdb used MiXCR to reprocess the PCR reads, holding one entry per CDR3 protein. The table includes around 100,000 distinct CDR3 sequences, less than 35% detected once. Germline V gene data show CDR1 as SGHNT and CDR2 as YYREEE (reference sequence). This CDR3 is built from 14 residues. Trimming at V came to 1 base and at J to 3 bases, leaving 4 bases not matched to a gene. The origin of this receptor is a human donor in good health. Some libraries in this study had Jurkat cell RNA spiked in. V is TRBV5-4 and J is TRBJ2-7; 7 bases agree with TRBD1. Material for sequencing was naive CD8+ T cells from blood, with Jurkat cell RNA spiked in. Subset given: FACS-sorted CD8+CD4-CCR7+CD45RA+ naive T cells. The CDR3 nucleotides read TGTGCCAGCAGCTTGACCGGGACAGTCTACGAGCAGTACTTC. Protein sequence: CASSLTGTVYEQYF.